These T cell receptor beta chains were read from a single sample in a study of blood T cell repertoires in COVID-19. Profiled with immunoSEQ multiplex PCR; TCRdb holds only in-frame clones, not every one. In the table there are roughly 150,000 clones, around 85% of which are singletons. Sequencing was done on a sample of peripheral blood. Receptors were obtained from a human donor in a cohort sampled during active COVID-19. The CDR3 runs from the conserved cysteine through the conserved F or W. Each record gives: D gene, clone size, V gene, J gene, CDR3 DNA, CDR3 protein. The D gene is left open where the match is weak. The size entry is marked missing in some rows and otherwise reads once, few, many or a size class.

d_gene: TRBD2; abundance: .; v_gene: TRBV24-1; j_gene: TRBJ2-3; CDR3nt: TGTGCCACCAGTGATTTGCCCCGGGAGGGAACAGATACGCAGTATTTT; CDR3aa: CATSDLPREGTDTQYF
d_gene: TRBD2; abundance: .; v_gene: TRBV5-1; j_gene: TRBJ2-3; CDR3nt: TGCGCCAGCAGCGAATTACTAGCGGGAGGGCCCGGTTTGAGCGCAGATACGCAGTATTTT; CDR3aa: CASSELLAGGPGLSADTQYF
d_gene: TRBD1; abundance: .; v_gene: TRBV11-3; j_gene: TRBJ1-2; CDR3nt: TGTGCCAGCAGCTTCCCCCAGGACAGGGGCAAAACCTTC; CDR3aa: CASSFPQDRGKTF
d_gene: TRBD1; abundance: .; v_gene: TRBV6-5; j_gene: TRBJ2-2; CDR3nt: TGTGCCAGCAGACGGGACAGGGCGAACACCGGGGAGCTGTTTTTT; CDR3aa: CASRRDRANTGELFF
d_gene: .; abundance: .; v_gene: TRBV10-3; j_gene: TRBJ1-1; CDR3nt: TGTGCCATCCGCCTCGGACACACGAACACTGAAGCTTTCTTT; CDR3aa: CAIRLGHTNTEAFF
d_gene: .; abundance: .; v_gene: TRBV10-3; j_gene: TRBJ1-1; CDR3nt: TGTGCCATCCGGGATGGAGTCGTAGACACTGAAGCTTTCTTT; CDR3aa: CAIRDGVVDTEAFF
d_gene: .; abundance: once; v_gene: TRBV5-6; j_gene: TRBJ1-2; CDR3nt: TGTGCCAGCAGCTTGGGGGCAGGGGCACGAAAAAACTATGGCTACACCTTC; CDR3aa: CASSLGAGARKNYGYTF
d_gene: .; abundance: .; v_gene: TRBV27; j_gene: TRBJ1-4; CDR3nt: TGTGCCAGCAGTTCCCCTCCCCATGAAAAACTGTTTTTT; CDR3aa: CASSSPPHEKLFF
d_gene: TRBD1; abundance: .; v_gene: TRBV30; j_gene: TRBJ1-3; CDR3nt: TGTGCCTGGAGTGTAGGCGGGACAGTCTCTGGAAACACCATATATTTT; CDR3aa: CAWSVGGTVSGNTIYF
d_gene: .; abundance: once; v_gene: TRBV2; j_gene: TRBJ2-3; CDR3nt: TGTGCCAGCAGTGGCCAACCGGGCACAGATACGCAGTATTTT; CDR3aa: CASSGQPGTDTQYF
d_gene: .; abundance: .; v_gene: TRBV5-8; j_gene: TRBJ1-5; CDR3nt: TGTGCCAGCAGCCAATCCCAGGGTTTCGGTCAGCCCCAGCATTTT; CDR3aa: CASSQSQGFGQPQHF
d_gene: .; abundance: .; v_gene: TRBV5-1; j_gene: TRBJ2-1; CDR3nt: TGCGCCAGCAGCTTGGGACTAGTGGGCCACAATGAGCAGTTCTTC; CDR3aa: CASSLGLVGHNEQFF
d_gene: .; abundance: .; v_gene: TRBV29-1; j_gene: TRBJ1-2; CDR3nt: TGCAGCGTTGATGGGAGTTATGGCTACACCTTC; CDR3aa: CSVDGSYGYTF
d_gene: .; abundance: few; v_gene: TRBV19; j_gene: TRBJ2-7; CDR3nt: TGTGCCAGTAGTATACAGGCCCATGACCACGAGCAGTACTTC; CDR3aa: CASSIQAHDHEQYF
d_gene: TRBD2; abundance: .; v_gene: TRBV27; j_gene: TRBJ2-2; CDR3nt: TGTGCCAGCAGTTTTCGGGGGGGAAGCGTTGCCGGGGAGCTGTTTTTT; CDR3aa: CASSFRGGSVAGELFF
d_gene: .; abundance: few; v_gene: TRBV6-5; j_gene: TRBJ1-6; CDR3nt: TGTGCCAGCAGTTACAGACACGATAATTCACCCCTCCACTTT; CDR3aa: CASSYRHDNSPLHF
d_gene: .; abundance: .; v_gene: TRBV29-1; j_gene: TRBJ2-7; CDR3nt: TGCAGCGGCAGGGGCGACACCTACGAGCAGTACTTC; CDR3aa: CSGRGDTYEQYF
d_gene: .; abundance: .; v_gene: TRBV20-1; j_gene: TRBJ2-7; CDR3nt: TGCAGTGCTAGTTTAGTGGCGGGATCAGACCCCTACGAGCAGTACTTC; CDR3aa: CSASLVAGSDPYEQYF
d_gene: TRBD1; abundance: few; v_gene: TRBV28; j_gene: TRBJ1-4; CDR3nt: TGTGCCAGCAGTCCCTCGACAGGGGGAAATGAAAAACTGTTTTTT; CDR3aa: CASSPSTGGNEKLFF
d_gene: .; abundance: .; v_gene: TRBV6-6; j_gene: TRBJ2-7; CDR3nt: TGTGCCAGCAGTAACCAGGGGGGTGGTGGGGAGCAGTACTTC; CDR3aa: CASSNQGGGGEQYF
d_gene: TRBD1; abundance: .; v_gene: TRBV3-1/TRBV3-2; j_gene: TRBJ2-7; CDR3nt: TGTGCCAGCAGCCTTACAGGGGGTTACGAGCAGTACTTC; CDR3aa: CASSLTGGYEQYF
d_gene: TRBD1; abundance: .; v_gene: TRBV6-5; j_gene: TRBJ1-1; CDR3nt: TGTGCCACCAGGGGGAGGGGGAACACTGAAGCTTTCTTT; CDR3aa: CATRGRGNTEAFF
d_gene: .; abundance: .; v_gene: TRBV5-1; j_gene: TRBJ1-4; CDR3nt: TGCGCCAGCAGCCAACCGGCGACAGGCGGAGGTGAAAAACTGTTTTTT; CDR3aa: CASSQPATGGGEKLFF
d_gene: .; abundance: .; v_gene: TRBV5-4; j_gene: TRBJ1-1; CDR3nt: TGTGCCAGCAGTTGGGGTACGACAGGAGGCACTGAAGCTTTCTTT; CDR3aa: CASSWGTTGGTEAFF
d_gene: .; abundance: .; v_gene: TRBV29-1; j_gene: TRBJ1-1; CDR3nt: TGCAGCGTTGAAGATTGGAGAGGGGGTAGTATGAACACTGAAGCTTTCTTT; CDR3aa: CSVEDWRGGSMNTEAFF
d_gene: .; abundance: .; v_gene: TRBV28; j_gene: TRBJ2-7; CDR3nt: TGTGCCAGCAGTTTCTGGGAGGGGGACGAGCAGTACTTC; CDR3aa: CASSFWEGDEQYF
d_gene: TRBD2; abundance: .; v_gene: TRBV15; j_gene: TRBJ2-1; CDR3nt: TGTGCCACCAGCAGCCTAGCGGGAGCATTGGTAGAGCAGTTCTTC; CDR3aa: CATSSLAGALVEQFF
d_gene: .; abundance: .; v_gene: TRBV9; j_gene: TRBJ1-4; CDR3nt: TGTGCCAGCAGCGTTTCAGGGCACCCTAATGAAAAACTGTTTTTT; CDR3aa: CASSVSGHPNEKLFF
d_gene: .; abundance: .; v_gene: TRBV6-5; j_gene: TRBJ1-1; CDR3nt: TGTGCCAGCAGTAGAACCGGAGACCTCACTGAAGCTTTCTTT; CDR3aa: CASSRTGDLTEAFF
d_gene: .; abundance: .; v_gene: TRBV3-1/TRBV3-2; j_gene: TRBJ1-3; CDR3nt: TGTGCCAGCAGCCTAAAGCCGGGACTTCGCTCTGGAAACACCATATATTTT; CDR3aa: CASSLKPGLRSGNTIYF
d_gene: .; abundance: .; v_gene: TRBV9; j_gene: TRBJ2-4; CDR3nt: TGTGCCAGCAGCGTGACAGGAGCCAAAAACATTCAGTACTTC; CDR3aa: CASSVTGAKNIQYF
d_gene: .; abundance: once; v_gene: TRBV5-1; j_gene: TRBJ2-3; CDR3nt: TGCGCCAGCAGCTCACAGGGCGCCAGCACAGATACGCAGTATTTT; CDR3aa: CASSSQGASTDTQYF
d_gene: .; abundance: .; v_gene: TRBV9; j_gene: TRBJ2-2; CDR3nt: TGTGCCAGCAGCGCTTACACAAACACCGGGGAGCTGTTTTTT; CDR3aa: CASSAYTNTGELFF
d_gene: TRBD1; abundance: .; v_gene: TRBV6-5; j_gene: TRBJ2-7; CDR3nt: TGTGCCAGCAGCGCTAACAGGGGACACTACGAGCAGTACTTC; CDR3aa: CASSANRGHYEQYF
d_gene: .; abundance: .; v_gene: TRBV27; j_gene: TRBJ2-7; CDR3nt: TGTGCCAGCAGATCTCAGGGTTGGTCCTACGAGCAGTACTTC; CDR3aa: CASRSQGWSYEQYF
d_gene: .; abundance: .; v_gene: TRBV5-1; j_gene: TRBJ1-3; CDR3nt: TGCGCCAGCAGCATATCCTCGGGCGGGGGGATTGGTGGAAACACCATATATTTT; CDR3aa: CASSISSGGGIGGNTIYF
d_gene: TRBD1; abundance: few; v_gene: TRBV19; j_gene: TRBJ1-2; CDR3nt: TGTGCCAGTAGATCCAGGGACAGCCTCCTCTATGGCTACACCTTC; CDR3aa: CASRSRDSLLYGYTF
d_gene: .; abundance: .; v_gene: TRBV18; j_gene: TRBJ1-2; CDR3nt: TGTGCCAGCTCACCCCTCCTTCCGGGGGAGGCTGGGTATGGCTACACCTTC; CDR3aa: CASSPLLPGEAGYGYTF
d_gene: .; abundance: .; v_gene: TRBV7-9; j_gene: TRBJ2-2; CDR3nt: TGTGCCAGCAGCTCTAGGAGGGCTATAGCCGGGGAGCTGTTTTTT; CDR3aa: CASSSRRAIAGELFF
d_gene: TRBD2; abundance: .; v_gene: TRBV5-1; j_gene: TRBJ2-7; CDR3nt: TGCGCCAGCAGCTCGCCTAGCGGGAGGGCCGATTACGAGCAGTACTTC; CDR3aa: CASSSPSGRADYEQYF
d_gene: TRBD1; abundance: .; v_gene: TRBV28; j_gene: TRBJ1-4; CDR3nt: TGTGCCAGCAGTGCCTTGGACAGGTATAATGAAAAACTGTTTTTT; CDR3aa: CASSALDRYNEKLFF
d_gene: .; abundance: .; v_gene: TRBV27; j_gene: TRBJ1-6; CDR3nt: TGTGCCAGCAGTCCCTCTCTAAGTTGGGGGCGACCCCTCCACTTT; CDR3aa: CASSPSLSWGRPLHF
d_gene: TRBD2; abundance: .; v_gene: TRBV7-6; j_gene: TRBJ2-5; CDR3nt: TGTGCCAGCAGTTATGGGACTAGCCGATATGAGACCCAGTACTTC; CDR3aa: CASSYGTSRYETQYF
d_gene: TRBD1; abundance: .; v_gene: TRBV15; j_gene: TRBJ2-7; CDR3nt: TGTGCCACCAGCAGAGGGGACAGCCAGACCTACGAGCAGTACTTC; CDR3aa: CATSRGDSQTYEQYF